Shown below are 18 T cell receptor beta chains from a single sample sequenced in a study of vaccination effects on CD4 cells after COVID-19. The antigens of these receptors remain unknown. Sequencing was preceded by expansion of antigen-specific CD4+ T cells with viral peptide pools in the ViraFEST assay. With about 9 days of culture completed, CD4+ T cells were isolated. Confirmation by PCR established that the person had SARS-CoV-2 infection between March and December 2020. Profiling relied on immunoSEQ multiplex PCR, and the TCRdb table lists in-frame clones only, not all of them. The sample lists tens of thousands of clones, 60% to 75% occurring once. The material was CD4+ T cells from PBMCs cultured with HIV peptides, obtained before COVID-19 vaccination. The subset here: HIV-1 Nef peptide pool negative control/reference culture. Source of these receptors: a human donor who had a prior SARS-CoV-2 infection.

The chain is built from TRBV27 and TRBJ2-5; TRBD1 agrees at 7 bases. Germline V gene data show CDR1 as MNHEY and CDR2 as SMNVEV (reference sequence). The CDR3 runs 17 residues. J was trimmed by 7 bases and V by 4 bases; bases with no gene match: 18. CDR3 sequence (DNA): TGTGCCAGCAGTTCAGGCGCCGGGACAGCCTTCGTCGGGACCCAGTACTTC. It codes for CASSSGAGTAFVGTQYF.

V and J are TRBV5-4 and TRBJ1-4; 8 bases are shared with TRBD1. CDR1 and CDR2 (germline): SGHNT, YYREEE (reference sequence). The CDR3 has 19 amino acids. J was trimmed by 3 bases and V by 1 base; bases with no gene match: 14. The CDR3 nucleotides read TGTGCCAGCAGCTTGTCTACTGGCAGGGGGCGAATTTCTAATGAAAAACTGTTTTTT. Encoded protein: CASSLSTGRGRISNEKLFF.

This clone is judged medium-sized. The chain recombines TRBV6-1 with TRBJ1-4; D call uncertain. The V end was cut by 2 bases, the J end by 11 bases, with 12 bases between. The CDR3 loop spans 13 amino acids. Germline V lookup: CDR1 MNHNS, CDR2 SASEGT. The CDR3 region has the DNA TGTGCCAGCAGTGAATCTCAACCGTTTAAACTGTTTTTT. It encodes CASSESQPFKLFF.

This chain joins TRBV7-9 and TRBJ2-3, with unresolved D. The germline V gene encodes CDR1 SEHNR and CDR2 FQNEAQ (reference sequence). CDR3 size: 15 residues. Trimming left V 5 bases short and J 4 bases short, with 16 bases between. The CDR3 DNA reads as TGTGCCAGCAGCCCATTTCCAGTGAGTGCAGATACGCAGTATTTT. It yields the protein CASSPFPVSADTQYF.

The chain carries TRBV6-6 and TRBJ1-1; D is unclear. This CDR3 region has 15 residues. V was trimmed by 2 bases and J by 9 bases, leaving 19 bases between them. Looked up from germline, CDR1 is MNHNY and CDR2 is SVGAGI (reference sequence). The DNA for the CDR3 is TGTGCCAGCAGTTACCCGCCGTCGGTCCGGGAGAAAGCTTTCTTT. As protein: CASSYPPSVREKAFF.

The V gene is TRBV24-1, the J gene TRBJ2-1; D ambiguous. This CDR3 is 16 amino acids long. V was shortened by 1 base and J by 12 bases, with 21 bases between the two germline ends. Germline loops: CDR1 KGHDR, CDR2 SFDVKD. The CDR3 DNA follows: TGTGCCACCAGTGATTTCAGAGACACCGGCCTAAAACTGCAGTTCTTC. Protein product: CATSDFRDTGLKLQFF.

The chain links TRBV28 to TRBJ1-1; 8 bases fit TRBD1. Germline lookup yields CDR1 MDHEN and CDR2 SYDVKM. This CDR3 spans 13 amino acids. V was clipped by 6 bases and J by 4 bases; unmatched bases: 4. CDR3 DNA sequence: TGTGCCAGCAGATCAGGGGGCCTCACTGAAGCTTTCTTT. Translated: CASRSGGLTEAFF.

The chain is built from TRBV19 and TRBJ1-1; no clear D gene. The CDR3 is made up of 13 amino acids. Germline V gene sequence: CDR1 LNHDA, CDR2 SQIVND (reference sequence). Trimming took 5 bases from V and 0 from J, leaving 7 bases between them. The CDR3 coding sequence is TGTGCCAGTAGTTCCCAGTTGAACACTGAAGCTTTCTTT. Protein product: CASSSQLNTEAFF. The entire variable domain, with the rest obtained from reference TRBV19 and TRBJ1-1, is as follows: DGGITQSPKYLFRKEGQNVTLSCEQNLNHDAMYWYRQDPGQGLRLIYYSQIVNDFQKGDIAEGYSVSREKKESFPLTVTSAQKNPTAFYLCASSSQLNTEAFFGQGTRLTVV.

This clone was recorded only once. This chain links TRBV2 with TRBJ2-1; D call uncertain. Germline lookup yields CDR1 SNHLY and CDR2 FYNNEI. The CDR3 has 13 amino acids. The V end lost 4 bases, the J end lost 8 bases, and 12 bases lay between the germline ends. CDR3 coding DNA: TGTGCCAGCAGTGGTAGAGTCGGCGATGAGCAGTTCTTC. It is translated as CASSGRVGDEQFF.

The V and J genes are TRBV5-5 and TRBJ2-7; no firm D call. V lost 0 bases and J 5 bases, leaving 9 bases between the germline ends. This CDR3 has 13 amino acids. CDR1 is SGHKS and CDR2 is YYEKEE in the germline V gene (reference sequence). CDR3 amino acids: CASSLGVLNEQYF. Written as DNA, the CDR3 is TGTGCCAGCAGCTTGGGGGTCCTAAACGAGCAGTACTTC.

The gene calls are TRBV4-1 and TRBJ2-2; 7 bases line up with TRBD1. The J segment lost 6 bases and the V segment lost 0 bases, leaving 13 bases of the junction unmatched. Germline lookup yields CDR1 MGHRA and CDR2 YSYEKL. The CDR3 is made up of 18 amino acids. The CDR3 loop is CASSQDAPRQGVSGELFF. The CDR3, as DNA: TGCGCCAGCAGCCAAGATGCCCCGAGGCAGGGGGTCTCCGGGGAGCTGTTTTTT.

V usage is TRBV18 and J usage is TRBJ2-2; no firm D call. Deletions cut 3 bases from V and 0 bases from J, with 11 bases between. This CDR3 comprises 16 residues. Per the germline V gene, CDR1 is KGHSH and CDR2 is LQKENI. CDR3 loop: CASSPRPTSNTGELFF. DNA for the CDR3: TGTGCCAGCTCACCGCGCCCGACCTCGAACACCGGGGAGCTGTTTTTT.

The chain combines TRBV30 with TRBJ1-5, with TRBD1 matching 8 bases. The CDR3 covers 13 residues. J was trimmed by 5 bases and V by 0 bases; bases with no gene match: 0. Germline CDR1 reads GTSNPN; CDR2 reads SVGIG (reference sequence). This chain's CDR3 is CAWSVTGDQPQHF. CDR3 nucleotides: TGTGCCTGGAGTGTGACAGGGGATCAGCCCCAGCATTTT.

This chain connects TRBV2 to TRBJ1-4; 8 nucleotides line up with TRBD1. CDR3 length: 14 amino acids. V trimming: 6 bases; J trimming: 3 bases; junction bases outside the gene matches: 3. CDR1 is SNHLY, CDR2 FYNNEI, per germline. CDR3 loop: CASRLTGANEKLFF. DNA for the CDR3: TGTGCCAGCAGACTGACAGGGGCTAATGAAAAACTGTTTTTT.

The chain combines TRBV6-5 with TRBJ1-3; no definite D call. The CDR3 is made up of 15 amino acids. Germline loops: CDR1 MNHEY, CDR2 SVGAGI. The ends were cut back, 0 bases at V and 0 bases at J, with 6 bases in the middle. Written as DNA, the CDR3 is TGTGCCAGCAGTTACTCGGGCGTCTCTGGAAACACCATATATTTT. Translating it yields CASSYSGVSGNTIYF.

This clone has only a few counts. V usage is TRBV11-2 and J usage is TRBJ2-1; TRBD2 matches 9 bases. The junction had 3 bases not matched to a gene; V was cut back by 4 bases and J by 2 bases. Germline lookup yields CDR1 SGHAT and CDR2 FQNNGV. CDR3 size: 15 residues. CDR3 bases: TGTGCCAGCAGCTGGGGGACTAGCACCTACAATGAGCAGTTCTTC. Its protein product is CASSWGTSTYNEQFF.

The CDR3 loop is CASSRWGKDSYNQPQHF. The CDR3, as DNA: TGTGCCAGCAGCCGGTGGGGTAAGGACAGCTACAATCAGCCCCAGCATTTT. V gene TRBV7-6 combines with J gene TRBJ1-5; D possibly corresponds to TRBD1 (6 bases). This CDR3 is built from 17 residues. V dropped 5 bases and J dropped 3 bases, with 20 bases sitting between them. The V gene's germline CDR1 is SGHVS and CDR2 FNYEAQ.

This clone was seen only a few times. The DNA for the CDR3 is TGTGCCAGCAGCAGAACCGGGACAGGGCTCGGTGAGCAGTTCTTC. It is translated as CASSRTGTGLGEQFF. The V gene is TRBV5-4, the J gene TRBJ2-1; 9 bases are a match to TRBD1. CDR1 is SGHNT, CDR2 YYREEE, per germline (reference sequence). V lost 4 bases to trimming and J lost 9 bases; unmatched junction nucleotides: 11. The length of the CDR3 is 15 residues.